This T cell receptor beta chain was retrieved from a study of blood T cell repertoires in COVID-19. Authors' processing steps: Amplification from reference gene primers served as the basis for estimated nucleated cell counts. The protocol was immunoSEQ multiplex PCR, while the TCRdb copy is restricted to in-frame clones and leaves out a portion. V and J calls and clone size are copied from that table; D and trimming were computed from the DNA. The table has about 200,000 clones, 80% to 90% seen once. Sequencing input: peripheral blood. This sequence originates from a man between 60 and 70 years old who had recovered from COVID-19.

CDR3 amino acids: CASSQQGMNTEAFF. The CDR3 DNA follows: TGTGCCAGTAGTCAACAGGGGATGAACACTGAAGCTTTCTTT. The chain employs TRBV19 and TRBJ1-1, with TRBD1 matching over 7 bases. The CDR3 is made up of 14 amino acids. V was clipped by 5 bases and J by 0 bases; unmatched bases: 3. CDR1 is LNHDA and CDR2 is SQIVND in the germline V gene (reference sequence). Combining the CDR3 with reference TRBV19 and TRBJ1-1 gives the whole variable domain DGGITQSPKYLFRKEGQNVTLSCEQNLNHDAMYWYRQDPGQGLRLIYYSQIVNDFQKGDIAEGYSVSREKKESFPLTVTSAQKNPTAFYLCASSQQGMNTEAFFGQGTRLTVV.